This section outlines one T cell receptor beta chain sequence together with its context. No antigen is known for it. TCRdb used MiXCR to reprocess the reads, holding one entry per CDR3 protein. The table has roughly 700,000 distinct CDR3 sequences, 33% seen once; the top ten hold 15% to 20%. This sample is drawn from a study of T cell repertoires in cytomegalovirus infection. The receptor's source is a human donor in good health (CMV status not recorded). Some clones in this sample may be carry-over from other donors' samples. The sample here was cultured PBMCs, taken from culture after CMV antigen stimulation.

The CDR3 sequence: CASSSRDRVPDTQYF. CDR3 nucleotides: TGTGCCAGCAGCTCGCGGGACAGGGTCCCAGATACGCAGTATTTT. V usage is TRBV7-6 and J usage is TRBJ2-3; 9 bases agree with TRBD1. V lost 4 bases and J lost 4; bases outside the gene matches: 6. This CDR3 spans 15 amino acids. CDR1 is SGHVS and CDR2 is FNYEAQ in the germline V gene. Looking up the rest from reference TRBV7-6 and TRBJ2-3 gives the full variable domain: GAGVSQSPRYKVTKRGQDVALRCDPISGHVSLYWYRQALGQGPEFLTYFNYEAQQDKSGLPNDRFSAERPEGSISTLTIQRTEQRDSAMYRCASSSRDRVPDTQYFGPGTRLTVL.